One sample yielded the 8 T cell receptor beta chains listed below, sequenced in a study of a mutant IDH1 vaccine in newly diagnosed glioma. The assay was immunoSEQ multiplex PCR, and TCRdb's table has in-frame clones only and misses some. The top ten hold approximately 2.9% of the sample, which has about 32,000 clones, around four fifths seen once. What these receptors recognize is not known. Specified time point: week 35, safety follow-up. Vaccine doses each comprised 300 ug of mutant IDH1 20-mer peptide, with topical imiquimod. The input for sequencing was PBMCs, taken from a glioma patient whose treatment included an IDH1 peptide vaccine. These receptors all come from a man aged 40-49 years with glioma. Some clones in this sample may be carry-over from other donors' samples.

This clone was counted a few times. The rearrangement uses TRBV19 and TRBJ1-1, with 9 bases fitting TRBD1. J was trimmed by 1 base and V by 6 bases; bases with no gene match: 6. This CDR3 contains 15 residues. Germline lookup yields CDR1 LNHDA and CDR2 SQIVND (reference sequence). The CDR3 DNA reads TGTGCCAGTAGGGGAAGGGACAGGGAGAACACTGAAGCTTTCTTT. This encodes CASRGRDRENTEAFF. The full variable domain, with the rest looked up from reference TRBV19 and TRBJ1-1, is DGGITQSPKYLFRKEGQNVTLSCEQNLNHDAMYWYRQDPGQGLRLIYYSQIVNDFQKGDIAEGYSVSREKKESFPLTVTSAQKNPTAFYLCASRGRDRENTEAFFGQGTRLTVV.

V is TRBV2 and J is TRBJ1-4; D ambiguous. Germline CDR1 SNHLY, CDR2 FYNNEI. With 7 bases removed from V and 5 bases from J, the gap between germline ends came to 11 bases. The CDR3 is 13 residues long. CDR3 bases: TGTGCCAGCACTAAGGCGGACAATGAAAAACTGTTTTTT. Amino acid sequence: CASTKADNEKLFF.

The chain joins TRBV6-1 to TRBJ1-6; D is unclear. The CDR3 contains 12 residues. Germline lookup yields CDR1 MNHNS and CDR2 SASEGT. Trimming stripped 2 bases from V and 17 bases from J, with 13 bases between. CDR3 DNA: TGTGCCAGCAGTGAATCCGGAGGGATCTTCCACTTT. Translating gives CASSESGGIFHF.

The chain carries TRBV4-1 and TRBJ2-3; D tentatively fits TRBD1 or TRBD2 (5 bases each). CDR1 and CDR2 from the germline V gene are MGHRA and YSYEKL. Trimming removed 1 base from V and 1 base from J, with 18 bases in between. CDR3 length equals 18 residues. DNA of the CDR3: TGCGCCAGCAGCCAAGTACTATCTAGTGGGGGTGGCACAGATACGCAGTATTTT. Amino acid sequence: CASSQVLSSGGGTDTQYF.

The V and J genes are TRBV5-1 and TRBJ1-3; 9 nucleotides align to TRBD1. The CDR3 length is 18 residues. With V trimmed by 1 base and J by 3 bases, 11 bases remained unmatched. Germline CDR1 reads SGHRS; CDR2 reads YFSETQ. The CDR3 bases are TGCGCCAGCAGCTTGTTTTATACGGGGACAGGGTTTGGAAACACCATATATTTT. Protein product: CASSLFYTGTGFGNTIYF.

V and J are TRBV28 and TRBJ2-3; 15 bases are shared with TRBD2. The germline V gene has CDR1 MDHEN and CDR2 SYDVKM. The CDR3 is 15 residues long. V was pared by 5 bases and J by 6 bases, with 3 bases of the junction left unmatched. CDR3 in DNA: TGTGCCAGCAGTGGGACTAGCGGGGGGCTTGATACGCAGTATTTT. Translated: CASSGTSGGLDTQYF.

The gene calls are TRBV6-5 and TRBJ1-4; D unclear. This CDR3 is built from 15 residues. Trimming cost V 5 bases and J 5 bases, with 15 bases left between them. The V gene's germline CDR1 is MNHEY and CDR2 SVGAGI. The CDR3 spells CASSTRAGANEKLFF. The CDR3 region has the DNA TGTGCCAGCAGTACCCGGGCGGGCGCGAATGAAAAACTGTTTTTT.

This clone was detected a few times. This chain connects TRBV6-1 to TRBJ1-6; no reliable D call. In germline, CDR1 is MNHNS, CDR2 SASEGT. Deletions cut 2 bases from V and 4 bases from J, with 0 bases between. This CDR3 has 12 residues. CDR3 loop: CASSEYNSPLHF. For the CDR3, the DNA is TGTGCCAGCAGTGAATATAATTCACCCCTCCACTTT.